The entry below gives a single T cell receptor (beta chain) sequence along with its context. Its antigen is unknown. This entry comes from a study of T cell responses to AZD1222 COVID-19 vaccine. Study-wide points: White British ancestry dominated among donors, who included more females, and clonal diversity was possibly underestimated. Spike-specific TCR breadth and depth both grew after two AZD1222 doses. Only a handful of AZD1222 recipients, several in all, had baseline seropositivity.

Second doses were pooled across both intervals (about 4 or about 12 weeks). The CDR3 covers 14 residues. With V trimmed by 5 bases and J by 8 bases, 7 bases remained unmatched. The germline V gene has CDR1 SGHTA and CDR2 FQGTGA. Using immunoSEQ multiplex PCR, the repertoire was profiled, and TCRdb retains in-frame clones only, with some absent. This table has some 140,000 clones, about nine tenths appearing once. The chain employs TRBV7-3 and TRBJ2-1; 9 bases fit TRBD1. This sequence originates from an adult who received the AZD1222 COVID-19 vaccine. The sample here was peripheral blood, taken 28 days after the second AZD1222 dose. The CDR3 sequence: CASSRTGDMDEQFF. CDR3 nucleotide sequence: TGTGCCAGCAGCAGGACAGGGGATATGGATGAGCAGTTCTTC. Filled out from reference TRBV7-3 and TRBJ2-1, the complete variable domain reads GAGVSQTPSNKVTEKGKYVELRCDPISGHTALYWYRQSLGQGPEFLIYFQGTGAADDSGLPNDRFFAVRPEGSVSTLKIQRTERGDSAVYLCASSRTGDMDEQFFGPGTRLTVL.